One sample yielded the 20 T cell receptor beta chains listed below, sequenced in a study of T cell clones after liver transplantation. The table came from immunoSEQ multiplex PCR; TCRdb's copy has only in-frame clones and leaves some out. The data contain about 68,000 clones, about 92% of them seen just once; the ten biggest clones take up 0.9% to 1%. The input for sequencing was CD4+ T cells from blood, taken around 25 months after liver transplant. The receptors were sampled from a human patient who received a liver transplant. Part of the T cell pool may stem from the graft donor.

This sequence joins TRBV5-1 and TRBJ2-2; D is possibly TRBD1 (6 bases). Per the germline V gene, CDR1 is SGHRS and CDR2 is YFSETQ. The CDR3 is made up of 16 amino acids. V dropped 4 bases and J dropped 2 bases, with 15 bases sitting between them. CDR3 in amino acids: CASSPRQDHNTGELFF. CDR3 in DNA: TGCGCCAGCAGCCCACGACAGGACCACAACACCGGGGAGCTGTTTTTT.

J is TRBJ2-7 and V is TRBV27, with 8 bases aligning to TRBD1. The CDR3 spans 14 residues. From germline, CDR1 is MNHEY and CDR2 SMNVEV (reference sequence). Trimming removed 5 bases from V and 5 bases from J; junction bases left unmatched: 8. CDR3: CASSVDRAGNEQYF. For the CDR3, the DNA is TGTGCCAGCAGTGTGGACAGGGCCGGGAACGAGCAGTACTTC.

This rearrangement joins TRBV7-2 to TRBJ2-7; TRBD2 aligns across 12 bases. With V trimmed by 1 base and J by 0 bases, 7 bases remained unmatched. CDR3 length equals 18 residues. CDR1 is SGHTA and CDR2 is FQGNSA in the germline V gene. CDR3 amino acids: CASSLGGLAGLSSYEQYF. CDR3 sequence (DNA): TGTGCCAGCAGCTTAGGGGGACTAGCGGGTCTGAGCTCCTACGAGCAGTACTTC. Based on the CDR3 plus reference TRBV7-2 and TRBJ2-7, the full variable domain is GAGVSQSPSNKVTEKGKDVELRCDPISGHTALYWYRQSLGQGLEFLIYFQGNSAPDKSGLPSDRFSAERTGGSVSTLTIQRTQQEDSAVYLCASSLGGLAGLSSYEQYFGPGTRLTVT.

V and J are TRBV5-1 and TRBJ2-1; D is unresolved. This CDR3 is 13 amino acids long. CDR1 and CDR2 (germline): SGHRS, YFSETQ. V lost 1 base to trimming and J lost 8 bases, with 10 bases between them. The chain's CDR3 is CASSLISVDEQFF. The CDR3 DNA sequence: TGCGCCAGCAGCTTGATCTCTGTGGATGAGCAGTTCTTC.

The chain uses TRBV4-3 and TRBJ1-2; 9 bases are a match to TRBD1. J lost 4 bases, V lost 4 bases, and 1 base had no gene match. CDR3 length equals 13 residues. Germline loops: CDR1 LGHNA, CDR2 YSLEER. The CDR3 bases are TGCGCCAGCAGCCTGGGACAGGGCTATGGCTACACCTTC. Its protein is CASSLGQGYGYTF.

The V and J genes are TRBV7-2 and TRBJ1-4, with D perhaps matching TRBD1 (6 bases). The CDR3 consists of 13 residues. Trimming stripped 2 bases from V and 8 bases from J, with 9 bases between. Looked up from germline, CDR1 is SGHTA and CDR2 is FQGNSA. CDR3 nucleotides: TGTGCCAGCAGCTTAACTCAGGGGGAAAAACTGTTTTTT. Translation: CASSLTQGEKLFF.

The chain links TRBV27 to TRBJ1-4; D possibly corresponds to TRBD1 (5 bases). Looked up from germline, CDR1 is MNHEY and CDR2 is SMNVEV (reference sequence). Trimming shortened V by 6 bases and J by 7 bases, and 9 bases separated the two germline ends. The CDR3 consists of 12 residues. CDR3 amino acids: CASRDRGEKLFF. The CDR3, as DNA: TGTGCCAGCAGAGATAGGGGTGAAAAACTGTTTTTT. Together with reference TRBV27 and TRBJ1-4, the CDR3 gives the full variable domain: EAQVTQNPRYLITVTGKKLTVTCSQNMNHEYMSWYRQDPGLGLRQIYYSMNVEVTDKGDVPEGYKVSRKEKRNFPLILESPSPNQTSLYFCASRDRGEKLFFGSGTQLSVL.

V and J are TRBV5-1 and TRBJ2-1; 8 bases align to TRBD2. Trimming removed 5 bases from V and 8 bases from J; junction bases left unmatched: 6. Germline V gene sequence: CDR1 SGHRS, CDR2 YFSETQ. This CDR3 spans 13 amino acids. The CDR3 coding sequence is TGCGCCAGCAGACGGGAGGGCCTTGATGAGCAGTTCTTC. It codes for CASRREGLDEQFF.

This sequence joins TRBV7-6 and TRBJ2-5; 8 nucleotides line up with TRBD2. The CDR3 has 14 amino acids. From germline, CDR1 is SGHVS and CDR2 FNYEAQ. The V gene end was trimmed by 1 base and the J gene end by 5 bases; junction bases not matched to a gene: 3. CDR3 sequence reads: CASSLETGGETQYF. DNA for the CDR3: TGTGCCAGCAGCTTAGAGACGGGGGGGGAGACCCAGTACTTC.

This clone was observed a single time. This chain connects TRBV2 to TRBJ2-7, with D maybe TRBD1 (5 bases). Germline V lookup: CDR1 SNHLY, CDR2 FYNNEI. The germline V and J ends were trimmed by 4 bases and 4 bases, with 17 bases remaining between them. The CDR3 contains 15 residues. The CDR3 loop reads CASSVGAHRPYEQYF. In nucleotides, the CDR3 is TGTGCCAGCAGTGTAGGGGCCCATCGCCCATACGAGCAGTACTTC.

CDR3 amino acids: CASSLNRGSTYEQYF. In nucleotides, the CDR3 is TGCGCCAGCAGCTTGAATCGCGGGAGTACTTACGAGCAGTACTTC. The V and J genes are TRBV5-1 and TRBJ2-7; TRBD2 matches 7 bases. The CDR3 covers 15 residues. Germline CDR1 SGHRS, CDR2 YFSETQ. The V and J ends lost 1 base and 4 bases, in that order; junction bases with no gene match: 8.

This CDR3 reads CASTVLAGVGNIQYF. The CDR3 DNA follows: TGTGCCAGCACTGTACTAGCGGGAGTTGGAAACATTCAGTACTTC. The chain couples TRBV7-2 to TRBJ2-4, with 11 bases aligning to TRBD2. Germline assignment: CDR1 SGHTA and CDR2 FQGNSA. Trimming cost V 7 bases and J 6 bases; bases outside gene matches: 8. CDR3 size: 15 residues.

This rearrangement joins TRBV6-5 to TRBJ1-2, with D possibly TRBD1 on 5 matching bases. V shed 9 bases and J shed 4 bases, with 18 bases lying between them. CDR1 is MNHEY and CDR2 is SVGAGI in the germline V gene. The CDR3 sequence is 14 residues long. The CDR3 spells CASGPGRSSYGYTF. The CDR3 DNA is TGTGCCAGTGGGCCAGGGCGCTCTTCCTATGGCTACACCTTC.

The V and J genes are TRBV2 and TRBJ2-3, with D possibly being TRBD2 (6 bases). This CDR3 is built from 13 residues. CDR1 and CDR2 from the germline V gene are SNHLY and FYNNEI. The V gene lost 8 bases and the J gene lost 1 base, with 10 bases spanning the gap. The CDR3 region is CASAGGGTDTQYF. CDR3 DNA: TGTGCCAGCGCCGGGGGAGGCACAGATACGCAGTATTTT.

The rearrangement uses TRBV5-6 and TRBJ1-3; D is perhaps TRBD1 (6 bases). The CDR3 has 15 residues. V shed 0 bases and J shed 1 base, with 8 bases lying between them. Germline assignment: CDR1 SGHDT and CDR2 YYEEEE. The CDR3 DNA reads as TGTGCCAGCAGCTTGGGAGGGGGTTCTGGAAACACCATATATTTT. Translation: CASSLGGGSGNTIYF.

In its sample, this clone was seen once. The gene calls are TRBV29-1 and TRBJ2-5; D unresolved. This CDR3 has 12 amino acids. Germline V gives CDR1 SQVTM, CDR2 ANQGSEA. V shed 4 bases and J shed 4 bases, with 10 bases lying between them. The CDR3 sequence: CSVVRQGETQYF. For the CDR3, the DNA is TGCAGCGTTGTGAGACAAGGAGAGACCCAGTACTTC.

This clone was counted a single time. V is TRBV16 and J is TRBJ2-3; D may be TRBD1 or TRBD2 (6 bases each). Per germline, CDR1 KGHSY and CDR2 FQNENV. The CDR3 runs to 15 residues. Trimming took 3 bases from V and 3 from J, leaving 13 bases between them. The chain's CDR3 is CASSHSEGGTDTQYF. CDR3 bases: TGTGCCAGCAGCCACTCCGAGGGGGGAACAGATACGCAGTATTTT. The full variable domain, its missing parts supplied by reference TRBV16 and TRBJ2-3, is GEEVAQTPKHLVRGEGQKAKLYCAPIKGHSYVFWYQQVLKNEFKFLISFQNENVFDETGMPKERFSAKCLPNSPCSLEIQATKLEDSAVYFCASSHSEGGTDTQYFGPGTRLTVL.

This sequence joins TRBV6-6 and TRBJ1-3; D is possibly TRBD1 (6 bases). Trimming took off 4 bases at V and 1 base at J, with 14 bases between the two ends. Germline assignment: CDR1 MNHNY and CDR2 SVGAGI (reference sequence). This CDR3 comprises 16 residues. The CDR3 bases are TGTGCCAGCAGTTTGGGACACGAACAATCTGGAAACACCATATATTTT. This sequence encodes CASSLGHEQSGNTIYF.

The chain couples TRBV6-6 to TRBJ2-1, with D possibly being TRBD1 (5 bases). The CDR3 totals 16 residues. V lost 2 bases and J lost 1, with 12 bases in between. From germline, CDR1 is MNHNY and CDR2 SVGAGI (reference sequence). The CDR3 coding sequence is TGTGCCAGCAGTTACAGGGGCGGCAGGTCCTACAATGAGCAGTTCTTC. It specifies CASSYRGGRSYNEQFF.

The chain recombines TRBV5-1 with TRBJ1-4; tentatively, D is TRBD1 (6 bases). Trimming removed 0 bases at V and 5 bases at J, with 8 bases between. Germline lookup yields CDR1 SGHRS and CDR2 YFSETQ. CDR3 size: 14 residues. The CDR3 DNA reads TGCGCCAGCAGCTTGGACAGGGTGAATGAAAAACTGTTTTTT. Residues: CASSLDRVNEKLFF.